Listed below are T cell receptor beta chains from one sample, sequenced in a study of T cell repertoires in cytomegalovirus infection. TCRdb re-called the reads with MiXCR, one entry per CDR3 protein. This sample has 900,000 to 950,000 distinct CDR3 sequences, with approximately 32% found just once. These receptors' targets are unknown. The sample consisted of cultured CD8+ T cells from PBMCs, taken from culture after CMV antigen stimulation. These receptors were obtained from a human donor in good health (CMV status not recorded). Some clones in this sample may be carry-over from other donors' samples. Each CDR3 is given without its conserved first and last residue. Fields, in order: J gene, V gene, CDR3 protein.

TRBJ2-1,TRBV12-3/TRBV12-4,ASSFTSGGNEQF
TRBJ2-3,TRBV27,ASSFRHTQY
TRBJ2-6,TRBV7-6,ASSHDGISGANVLT
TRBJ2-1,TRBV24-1,ATSDSLQGAYNEQF
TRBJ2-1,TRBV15,ATTGTSPNEQF
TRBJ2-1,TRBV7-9,ASSPPGAGGLYEQF
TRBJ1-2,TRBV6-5,ASSYGIMDGYT
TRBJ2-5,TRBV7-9,ASSFMRTGVQETQY
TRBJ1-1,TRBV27,ASSPGQGVAEAF
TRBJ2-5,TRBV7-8,ASKTGQGIQETQY
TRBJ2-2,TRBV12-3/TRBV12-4,ASKVGGSTGELF
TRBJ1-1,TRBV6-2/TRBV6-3,ASSYLTVATEAF
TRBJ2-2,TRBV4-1,ASSQLAGGSVGTGELF
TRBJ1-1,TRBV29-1,SAVGQRTVDTEAF
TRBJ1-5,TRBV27,ASSLGPPWGSNQPQH
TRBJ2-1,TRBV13,ASSSSGGASNEQF
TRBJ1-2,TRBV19,ASRGETNYGYT